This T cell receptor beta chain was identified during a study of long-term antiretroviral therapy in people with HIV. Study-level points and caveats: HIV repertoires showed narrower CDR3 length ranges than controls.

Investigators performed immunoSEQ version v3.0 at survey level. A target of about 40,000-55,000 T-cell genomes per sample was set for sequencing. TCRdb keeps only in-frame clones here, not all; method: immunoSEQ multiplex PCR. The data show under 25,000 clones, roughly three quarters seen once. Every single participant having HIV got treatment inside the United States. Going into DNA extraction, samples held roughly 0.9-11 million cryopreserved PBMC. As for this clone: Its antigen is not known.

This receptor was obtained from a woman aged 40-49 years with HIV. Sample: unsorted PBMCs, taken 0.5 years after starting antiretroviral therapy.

CDR3 sequence reads: CASSIHSGNTEAFF. The CDR3 coding sequence is TGTGCCAGTAGTATCCACTCGGGAAACACTGAAGCTTTCTTT. The chain links TRBV19 to TRBJ1-1, with D uncertain. The CDR3 extends over 14 amino acids. Trimming pared 3 bases from V and 2 bases from J, leaving 10 bases between. The germline V gene encodes CDR1 LNHDA and CDR2 SQIVND (reference sequence).